This T cell receptor (beta chain) was recorded in a study of control samples from healthy donors and cancer patients. The CDR3 runs to 15 residues. Germline assignment: CDR1 WNHNN and CDR2 SYGVQD (reference sequence). V was shortened by 3 bases and J by 4 bases, with 14 bases between the two germline ends. Profiling relied on immunoSEQ multiplex PCR, and the TCRdb table lists in-frame clones only, not all of them. The top ten clones hold 2% to 3% of a sample with around 110,000 clones, roughly 93% of them seen once. This clone has only one observation. This chain connects TRBV10-1 to TRBJ2-3; no clear D. Sequences were obtained from blood. This clonotype was obtained from a man aged 30-40 years in good health. The CDR3 DNA reads as TGCGCCAGCAGTGATGGGTTCTGGCGTGCAGATACGCAGTATTTT. Translating gives CASSDGFWRADTQYF.